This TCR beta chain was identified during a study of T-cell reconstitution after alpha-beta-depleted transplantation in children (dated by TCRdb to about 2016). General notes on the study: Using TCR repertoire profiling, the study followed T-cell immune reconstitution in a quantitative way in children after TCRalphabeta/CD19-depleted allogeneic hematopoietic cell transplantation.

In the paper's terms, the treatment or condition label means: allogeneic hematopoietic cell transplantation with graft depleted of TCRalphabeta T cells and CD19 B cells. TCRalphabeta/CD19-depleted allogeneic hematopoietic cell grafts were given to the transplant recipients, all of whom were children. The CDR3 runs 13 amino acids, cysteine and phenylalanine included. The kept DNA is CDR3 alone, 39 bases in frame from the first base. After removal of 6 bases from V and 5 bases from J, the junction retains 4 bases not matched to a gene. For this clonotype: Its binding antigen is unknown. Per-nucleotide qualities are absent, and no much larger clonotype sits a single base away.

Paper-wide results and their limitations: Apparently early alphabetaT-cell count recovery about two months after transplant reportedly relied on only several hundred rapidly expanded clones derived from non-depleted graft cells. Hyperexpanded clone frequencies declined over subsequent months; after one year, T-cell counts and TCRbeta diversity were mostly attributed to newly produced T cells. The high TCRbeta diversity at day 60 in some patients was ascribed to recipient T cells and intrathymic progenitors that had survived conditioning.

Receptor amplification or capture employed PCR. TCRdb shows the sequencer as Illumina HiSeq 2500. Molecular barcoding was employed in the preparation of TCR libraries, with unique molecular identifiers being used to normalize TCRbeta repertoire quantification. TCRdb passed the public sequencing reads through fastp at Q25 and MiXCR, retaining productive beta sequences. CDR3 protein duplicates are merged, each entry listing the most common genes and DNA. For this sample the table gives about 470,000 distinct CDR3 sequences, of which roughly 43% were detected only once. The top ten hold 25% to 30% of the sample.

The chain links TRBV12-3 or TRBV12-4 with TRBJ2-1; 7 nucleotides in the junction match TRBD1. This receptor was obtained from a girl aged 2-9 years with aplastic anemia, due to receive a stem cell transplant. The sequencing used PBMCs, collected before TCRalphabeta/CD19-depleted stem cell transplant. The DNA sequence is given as TGTGCCAGCAGGGAGACAGGGCACAATGAGCAGTTCTTC. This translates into CASRETGHNEQFF.